The present T cell receptor (beta chain) was sequenced within a study of blood T cell repertoires in COVID-19. Study context: From the United States, Italy and Spain came samples of acute and convalescent COVID-19.

Methods used by the authors: Cell counts per sample came from amplifying reference gene primers. Data came from immunoSEQ multiplex PCR; TCRdb stores just in-frame clones and leaves some out. V and J calls and clone size follow that table, whereas D and trimming were derived from the DNA. The table lists roughly 300,000 clones, approximately 90% of them singletons. There are 20 residues in the CDR3. J lost 0 bases, V lost 4 bases, and 13 bases had no gene match. Germline CDR1 reads SGHRS; CDR2 reads YFSETQ. This TCR was recovered from a woman younger than 45 with COVID-19, enrolled during active disease. The specimen sequenced was peripheral blood. The rearrangement links TRBV5-1 to TRBJ2-2; 12 nucleotides line up with TRBD2. For the CDR3, the DNA is TGCGCCAGCAGCCGCCTGACTAGCGGGAGAGCCAATTCGAACACCGGGGAGCTGTTTTTT. Protein: CASSRLTSGRANSNTGELFF. The full variable domain, with the rest looked up from reference TRBV5-1 and TRBJ2-2, is KAGVTQTPRYLIKTRGQQVTLSCSPISGHRSVSWYQQTPGQGLQFLFEYFSETQRNKGNFPGRFSGRQFSNSRSEMNVSTLELGDSALYLCASSRLTSGRANSNTGELFFGEGSRLTVL.